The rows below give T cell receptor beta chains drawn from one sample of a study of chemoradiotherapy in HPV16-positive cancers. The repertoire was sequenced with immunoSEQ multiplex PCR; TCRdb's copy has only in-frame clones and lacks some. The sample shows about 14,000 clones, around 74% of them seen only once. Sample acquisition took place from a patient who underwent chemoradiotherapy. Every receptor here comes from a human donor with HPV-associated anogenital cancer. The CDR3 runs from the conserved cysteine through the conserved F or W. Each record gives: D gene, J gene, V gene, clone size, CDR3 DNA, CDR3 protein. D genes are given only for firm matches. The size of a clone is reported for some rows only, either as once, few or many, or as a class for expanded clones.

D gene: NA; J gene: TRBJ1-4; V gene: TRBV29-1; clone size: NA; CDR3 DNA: TGCAGCGTTGTTGAGGGAGTAGAACTGTTTTTT; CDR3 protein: CSVVEGVELFF
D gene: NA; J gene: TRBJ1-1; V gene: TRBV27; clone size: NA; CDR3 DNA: TGTCGTGGCGACAGACCCATGAACACTGAAGCTTTCTTT; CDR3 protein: CRGDRPMNTEAFF
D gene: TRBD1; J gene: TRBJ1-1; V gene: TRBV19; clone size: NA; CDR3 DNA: TGTGCCAGTAGCGTGACAGGGACCGGCACTGAAGCTTTCTTT; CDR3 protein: CASSVTGTGTEAFF
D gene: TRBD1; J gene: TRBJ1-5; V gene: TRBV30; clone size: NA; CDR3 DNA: TGTGCCTGGAGTGGGGACAGTTATAGCAATCAGCCCCAGCATTTT; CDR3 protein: CAWSGDSYSNQPQHF
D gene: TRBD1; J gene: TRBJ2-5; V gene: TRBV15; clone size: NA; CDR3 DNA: TGTGCCACCAGCACCTTACTGGGGGACAGGGAGGTTCAAGAGACCCAGTACTTC; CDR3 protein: CATSTLLGDREVQETQYF
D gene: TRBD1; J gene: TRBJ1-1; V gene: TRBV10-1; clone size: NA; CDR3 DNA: TGCGCCAGCAGCAACCAGGGGGGGACTGAAGCTTTCTTT; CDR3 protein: CASSNQGGTEAFF
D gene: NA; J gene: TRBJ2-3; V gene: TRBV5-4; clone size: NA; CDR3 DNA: TGTGCCAGCAGCTTCTGGCGGGACCTTCTCACAGATACGCAGTATTTT; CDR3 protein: CASSFWRDLLTDTQYF
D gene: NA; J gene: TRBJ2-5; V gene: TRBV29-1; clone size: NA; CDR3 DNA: TGCAGCGTGGTCCCAGCCCCCAGGGGTGGAGAGACCCAGTACTTC; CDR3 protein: CSVVPAPRGGETQYF
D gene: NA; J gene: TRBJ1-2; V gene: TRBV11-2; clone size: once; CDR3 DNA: TGTGCCAGCAGCTTAGCACAGCTTAACTATGGCTACACCTTC; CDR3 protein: CASSLAQLNYGYTF
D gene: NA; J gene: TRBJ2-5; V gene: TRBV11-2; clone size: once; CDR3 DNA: TGTGCCAGCAGCTCCGACCTTTTAGTAGAGACCCAGTACTTC; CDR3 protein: CASSSDLLVETQYF
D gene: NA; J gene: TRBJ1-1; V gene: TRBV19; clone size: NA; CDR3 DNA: TGTGCCAGTATTGAAAGGGCAGATGTGAACACTGAAGCTTTCTTT; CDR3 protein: CASIERADVNTEAFF
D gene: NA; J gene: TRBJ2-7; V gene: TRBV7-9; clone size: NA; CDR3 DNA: TGTGCCAGCAGCTTAGCCGGTAAGAACTACGAGCAGTACTTC; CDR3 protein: CASSLAGKNYEQYF
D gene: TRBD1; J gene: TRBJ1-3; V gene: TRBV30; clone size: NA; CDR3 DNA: TGTGCCTGGAGCCGGACAGGGGAGGTAAACACCATATATTTT; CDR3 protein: CAWSRTGEVNTIYF
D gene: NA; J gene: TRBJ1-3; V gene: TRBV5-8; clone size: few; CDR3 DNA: TGTGCCAGCAGCCCCGTGGGAGGAAACACCATATATTTT; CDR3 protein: CASSPVGGNTIYF
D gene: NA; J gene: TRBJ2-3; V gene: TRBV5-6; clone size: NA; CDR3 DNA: TGTGCCAGCAGCCCCTGGGGAGGCGGCACAGATACGCAGTATTTT; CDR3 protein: CASSPWGGGTDTQYF
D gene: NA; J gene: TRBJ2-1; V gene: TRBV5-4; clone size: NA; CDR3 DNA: TGTGCCAGCTCCTGGGGGTTCGGGGAGCAGTTCTTC; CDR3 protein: CASSWGFGEQFF
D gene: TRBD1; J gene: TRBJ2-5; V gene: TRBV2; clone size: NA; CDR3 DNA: TGTGCCAGCAGTCCCGGACAGGGGGCTGGGGAGACCCAGTACTTC; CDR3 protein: CASSPGQGAGETQYF
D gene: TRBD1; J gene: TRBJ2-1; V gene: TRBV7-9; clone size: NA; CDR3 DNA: TGTGCCAGCAGGAGACAGGGCTCCTACAATGAGCAGTTCTTC; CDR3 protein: CASRRQGSYNEQFF
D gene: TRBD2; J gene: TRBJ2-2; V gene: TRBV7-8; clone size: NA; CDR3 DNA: TGTGCCAGCAGCTTAGTGGGACTAGCGGGGGTTCTTTTAACCGGGGAGCTGTTTTTT; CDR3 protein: CASSLVGLAGVLLTGELFF
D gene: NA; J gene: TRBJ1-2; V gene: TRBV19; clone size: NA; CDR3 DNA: TGTGCCAGTAGTATCGCGGACAGAGCTAACTATGGCTACACCTTC; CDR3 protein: CASSIADRANYGYTF
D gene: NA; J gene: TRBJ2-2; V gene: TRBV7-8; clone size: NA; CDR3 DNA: TGTGCCAGCAGCACCTCACCGATTCCGAACACCGGGGAGCTGTTTTTT; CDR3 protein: CASSTSPIPNTGELFF
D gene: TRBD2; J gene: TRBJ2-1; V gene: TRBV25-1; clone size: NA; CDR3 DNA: TGTGCCAGCAGCCTAGCGGGAGGGTACAATGAGCAGTTCTTC; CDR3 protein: CASSLAGGYNEQFF
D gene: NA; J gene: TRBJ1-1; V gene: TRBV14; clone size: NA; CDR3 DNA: TGTGCCAGCAGCCGGGGCGGAGAGACTGAAGCTTTCTTT; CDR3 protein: CASSRGGETEAFF
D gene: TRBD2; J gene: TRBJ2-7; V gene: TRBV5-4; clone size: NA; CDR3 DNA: TGTGCCAGCAGCCGTGGACTAGCGGGAAACGAGCAGTACTTC; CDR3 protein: CASSRGLAGNEQYF
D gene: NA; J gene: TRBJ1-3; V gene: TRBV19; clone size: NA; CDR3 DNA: TGTGCCAGTAGTATGGGGCAGCCCGGAAACACCATATATTTT; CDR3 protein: CASSMGQPGNTIYF